This passage covers 13 T cell receptor beta chains from one sample sequenced in a study of cytomegalovirus exposure and HLA in healthy donors. Researchers ran the PCR with 60 Vbeta and 13 Jbeta primers. The assay was immunoSEQ multiplex PCR, and TCRdb's table has in-frame clones only and misses some. The table lists about 200,000 clones, 70% to 90% of them singletons, with approximately 0.31% in the top ten. The sample taken for sequencing was PBMCs. These receptors all come from a woman aged 25 to 39 in good health and CMV-seronegative.

As concerns this clone: In the same sample, other DNA sequences code for this CDR3. The rearrangement uses TRBV29-1 and TRBJ2-7; 9 bases map to TRBD2. The CDR3 covers 13 residues. Germline V CDR1 and CDR2: SQVTM, ANQGSEA. V lost 6 bases, J lost 1 base, and 4 bases stayed unmatched. This chain's CDR3 is CSVGTSGSYEQYF. CDR3 coding DNA: TGCAGCGTGGGAACTAGCGGGTCCTACGAGCAGTACTTC.

J is TRBJ1-1 and V is TRBV5-4; 9 nucleotides agree with TRBD1. J lost 6 bases, V lost 1 base, and 7 bases had no gene match. The germline V gene has CDR1 SGHNT and CDR2 YYREEE (reference sequence). This CDR3 is 15 amino acids long. The chain's CDR3 is CASSLSSGTGSEAFF. The CDR3 DNA reads as TGTGCCAGCAGCTTGTCCTCCGGGACAGGGTCTGAAGCTTTCTTT.

The genes are TRBV27 and TRBJ2-1; 8 positions agree with TRBD2. This CDR3 region has 17 residues. V gave up 1 base and J gave up 4 bases; unmatched junction bases: 9. The germline V gene has CDR1 MNHEY and CDR2 SMNVEV (reference sequence). DNA of the CDR3: TGTGCCAGCAGTTTATTAGGGACTAGAGGGGCTTACAATGAGCAGTTCTTC. This encodes CASSLLGTRGAYNEQFF.

In its sample, this clone was seen once. J is TRBJ2-1 and V is TRBV2, with TRBD2 identical over 8 bases. The CDR3 contains 15 residues. Germline CDR1 and CDR2: SNHLY and FYNNEI. J lost 1 base, V lost 8 bases, and 7 bases had no gene match. The CDR3 spells CASREAGASYNEQFF. In DNA, the CDR3 is TGTGCCAGCCGGGAAGCGGGAGCGTCCTACAATGAGCAGTTCTTC.

The genes are TRBV5-4 and TRBJ2-5, with D maybe TRBD1 (6 bases). Germline V gene data show CDR1 as SGHNT and CDR2 as YYREEE (reference sequence). V lost 0 bases to trimming and J lost 6 bases, with 9 bases between them. The CDR3 is 13 amino acids. CDR3 protein: CASSLDRVKTQYF. The CDR3 DNA reads TGTGCCAGCAGCTTGGACAGGGTAAAGACCCAGTACTTC.

CDR3 in amino acids: CASSDNRTEHQPQHF. CDR3 DNA: TGTGCCAGCAGTGATAATAGGACAGAGCATCAGCCCCAGCATTTT. V and J are TRBV6-4 and TRBJ1-5; D possibly corresponds to TRBD1 (6 bases). CDR1 and CDR2 (germline): MRHNA, SNTAGT. V was pared by 3 bases and J by 5 bases, with 14 bases between. CDR3 size: 15 residues.

The V and J genes are TRBV10-2 and TRBJ2-1; TRBD2 matches at 8 bases. J gave up 6 bases and V 0 bases, and 4 bases lay outside the gene matches. CDR1 is WSHSY, CDR2 SAAADI, per germline. This CDR3 has 15 amino acids. CDR3 coding DNA: TGCGCCAGCAGTGAGTCTAGCGGGGTGTTCAATGAGCAGTTCTTC. Amino acids: CASSESSGVFNEQFF.

The V gene is TRBV7-9, the J gene TRBJ2-7, with D maybe TRBD2 (6 bases). Germline lookup yields CDR1 SEHNR and CDR2 FQNEAQ (reference sequence). The CDR3 runs to 13 residues. V was shortened by 0 bases and J by 5 bases, with 8 bases between the two germline ends. CDR3 region: CASSLAQRDEQYF. Written as DNA, the CDR3 is TGTGCCAGCAGCTTAGCGCAGCGGGACGAGCAGTACTTC.

The CDR3 loop reads CASSVRGTQYF. The CDR3 DNA reads TGTGCCAGCAGTGTAAGGGGGACCCAGTACTTC. The genes are TRBV25-1 and TRBJ2-5; D is possibly TRBD1 (5 bases). The V end was cut by 4 bases, the J end by 7 bases, with 7 bases between. Germline V gene data show CDR1 as MGHDK and CDR2 as SYGVNS. The CDR3 length is 11 residues.

The chain employs TRBV5-1 and TRBJ2-1, with a weak D call TRBD2 (5 bases). Trimming took 0 bases from V and 2 from J, leaving 9 bases between them. Germline CDR1 SGHRS, CDR2 YFSETQ. The CDR3 contains 15 residues. The CDR3 DNA is TGCGCCAGCAGCTTGGGTGGGAGTACCTACAATGAGCAGTTCTTC. This sequence encodes CASSLGGSTYNEQFF.

This sequence joins TRBV7-8 and TRBJ2-2; 7 bases agree with TRBD2. The CDR3 runs to 18 residues. V trimming: 1 base; J trimming: 0 bases; junction bases outside the gene matches: 8. Germline-derived CDR1 and CDR2 are SGHVS and FQNEAQ. The CDR3 DNA follows: TGTGCCAGCAGCTTAGTTGGGCGGGAGAGATCGAACACCGGGGAGCTGTTTTTT. It yields the protein CASSLVGRERSNTGELFF.

The chain combines TRBV27 with TRBJ1-2; 9 bases fit TRBD1. V shed 5 bases and J 8 bases; nucleotides not matched to a gene: 12. The CDR3 contains 15 residues. The germline CDR1 and CDR2 sequences are MNHEY and SMNVEV (reference sequence). Here the CDR3 reads CASSPQGAAPAGYTF. The CDR3 DNA sequence: TGTGCCAGCAGTCCACAGGGGGCCGCGCCGGCAGGCTACACCTTC.

This chain uses TRBV7-8 with TRBJ1-5; 9 bases agree with TRBD1. V lost 5 bases, J lost 1 base, and 9 bases stayed unmatched. The CDR3 consists of 17 residues. Germline CDR1 reads SGHVS; CDR2 reads FQNEAQ. CDR3 residues: CASSDLQGATSNQPQHF. CDR3 sequence (DNA): TGTGCCAGCAGCGATCTACAGGGGGCAACGAGCAATCAGCCCCAGCATTTT.